This T cell receptor (beta chain) was sequenced for a study of CD8 T cells in Susac syndrome. Overall study context: There were Susac syndrome patients who were therapy-naive at blood draw, others on corticosteroids, and others on intravenous immunoglobulin alone. Overall study results and limits: Clonal CD8+ expansion in Susac was highest in TEMRA cells and active patients.

The authors reverse transcribed roughly 0.5 to 1 ug RNA with random hexamers. The authors amplified TCR beta CDR3 across 54 Vbeta and 13 Jbeta using immunoSEQ multiplex PCR. TCRdb ran MiXCR on the immunoSEQ multiplex PCR reads and lists one entry per CDR3 protein. The sample includes around 170,000 distinct CDR3 sequences, approximately 95% of them seen just once. TEMRA cells were FACS-enriched, with CD8+ and CD4+ T cells isolated negatively. In regard to this clonotype: Its antigen is not known.

V was clipped by 6 bases and J by 6 bases; unmatched bases: 5. The CDR3 runs 15 residues. Looked up from germline, CDR1 is MNHNS and CDR2 is SASEGT. The sequenced material came from CD8+ T cells from PBMCs. This clonotype was sampled from a human donor with Susac syndrome. The chain carries TRBV6-1 and TRBJ1-4; 12 bases are a match to TRBD1. DNA for the CDR3: TGTGCCAGCAGCTGGGGACAGGGGGCCGATGAAAAACTGTTTTTT. The encoded protein is CASSWGQGADEKLFF.